A selection of T cell receptor beta chains follows, all from one sample in a study of OX40 agonist ivuxolimab in advanced cancers. Profiling relied on immunoSEQ multiplex PCR, and the TCRdb table lists in-frame clones only, not all of them. The sample gives fewer than 60,000 clones, 88% of which show up once; 13% to 15% is in the top ten. Sequences were derived from CD4+ or CD8+ T cells sorted from blood, sampled in a trial of the OX40 agonist ivuxolimab. These TCRs come from an adult with an advanced solid tumor such as melanoma, head and neck, liver or kidney cancer. CDR3s include the opening cysteine and the closing phenylalanine or tryptophan. The order of the fields is D gene, clone size, V gene, J gene, CDR3 DNA, CDR3 protein. A D gene is named only where the DNA matches it firmly. A row's size may be missing; if present it is once, few, many or a size class.

D gene: -; clone size: -; V gene: TRBV9; J gene: TRBJ1-1; CDR3 DNA: TGTGCCAGCAGCGCAGGGTCCAACTCGAGTCCTTTCTTT; CDR3 protein: CASSAGSNSSPFF
D gene: TRBD2; clone size: once; V gene: TRBV7-2; J gene: TRBJ2-7; CDR3 DNA: TGTGCCAGCAGCTACGGACTAGCGGACTACGAGCAGTACTTC; CDR3 protein: CASSYGLADYEQYF
D gene: TRBD1; clone size: few; V gene: TRBV4-1; J gene: TRBJ1-2; CDR3 DNA: TGCGCCAGCAGCCGCGGGACAGGGGATGGCTATGGCTACACCTTC; CDR3 protein: CASSRGTGDGYGYTF
D gene: -; clone size: -; V gene: TRBV30; J gene: TRBJ2-3; CDR3 DNA: TGTGCCTGGAGTGTACCTCTAACAGCAGATACGCAGTATTTT; CDR3 protein: CAWSVPLTADTQYF
D gene: TRBD1; clone size: once; V gene: TRBV6-5; J gene: TRBJ1-1; CDR3 DNA: TGTGCCAGCAGGCCTGACAGGGGCGGATTCACTGAAGCTTTCTTT; CDR3 protein: CASRPDRGGFTEAFF
D gene: -; clone size: -; V gene: TRBV18; J gene: TRBJ2-1; CDR3 DNA: TGTGCCAGCTCACCACCGTTAGTCCAGGGGAGCGATGAGCAGTTCTTC; CDR3 protein: CASSPPLVQGSDEQFF
D gene: -; clone size: -; V gene: TRBV30; J gene: TRBJ1-1; CDR3 DNA: TGTGCCTGGAGCCCTGTTGCGACTGAAGCTTTCTTT; CDR3 protein: CAWSPVATEAFF
D gene: TRBD1; clone size: -; V gene: TRBV6-5; J gene: TRBJ1-1; CDR3 DNA: TGTGCCAGCAGTACGACAGGGGGTAGGACTGAAGCTTTCTTT; CDR3 protein: CASSTTGGRTEAFF
D gene: TRBD1; clone size: -; V gene: TRBV6-1; J gene: TRBJ1-2; CDR3 DNA: TGTGCCAGCAGGAAGGACAGGGACAGCTATGGCTACACCTTC; CDR3 protein: CASRKDRDSYGYTF
D gene: -; clone size: -; V gene: TRBV5-6; J gene: TRBJ1-2; CDR3 DNA: TGTGCCAGCAGCTTTCAAGATGGAATAGGCTACACCTTC; CDR3 protein: CASSFQDGIGYTF
D gene: TRBD1; clone size: -; V gene: TRBV4-1; J gene: TRBJ2-1; CDR3 DNA: TGCGCCAGCAGCCCGCGGGACAGGGGTAGGGATGAGCAGTTCTTC; CDR3 protein: CASSPRDRGRDEQFF
D gene: -; clone size: -; V gene: TRBV15; J gene: TRBJ2-2; CDR3 DNA: TGTGCCACCAGCAGAGATCGGGGGAACACCGGGGAGCTGTTTTTT; CDR3 protein: CATSRDRGNTGELFF
D gene: TRBD1; clone size: -; V gene: TRBV6-5; J gene: TRBJ2-5; CDR3 DNA: TGTGCCAGCACCCCAGGGGGTGAGACCCAGTACTTC; CDR3 protein: CASTPGGETQYF
D gene: TRBD2; clone size: once; V gene: TRBV29-1; J gene: TRBJ2-7; CDR3 DNA: TGCAGCGTTGCGGGCGGGACTAGCGGGAGTTACGAGCAGTACTTC; CDR3 protein: CSVAGGTSGSYEQYF
D gene: -; clone size: -; V gene: TRBV7-2; J gene: TRBJ2-7; CDR3 DNA: TGTGCCAGCAGCTCCAGAGAATTCCCCCCAACCTACGAGCAGTACTTC; CDR3 protein: CASSSREFPPTYEQYF
D gene: TRBD1; clone size: once; V gene: TRBV7-2; J gene: TRBJ2-7; CDR3 DNA: TGTGCCAGCGGAAGAGGGACAGGGATGGTCGAGCAGTACTTC; CDR3 protein: CASGRGTGMVEQYF
D gene: TRBD2; clone size: -; V gene: TRBV7-2; J gene: TRBJ2-2; CDR3 DNA: TGTGCCAGCAGCACTCTAGCGGGGGTAAACACCGGGGAGCTGTTTTTT; CDR3 protein: CASSTLAGVNTGELFF
D gene: -; clone size: -; V gene: TRBV7-3; J gene: TRBJ2-1; CDR3 DNA: TGTGCCAGCAGCCATGGGAATGAGCAGTTCTTC; CDR3 protein: CASSHGNEQFF
D gene: TRBD2; clone size: -; V gene: TRBV4-2; J gene: TRBJ2-1; CDR3 DNA: TGTGCCAGCAGCTTTAGGAGGGGAGGGTACAATGAGCAGTTCTTC; CDR3 protein: CASSFRRGGYNEQFF
D gene: -; clone size: -; V gene: TRBV5-6; J gene: TRBJ2-5; CDR3 DNA: TGTGCCAGCAGCTCCTCCCAAGAGACCCAGTACTTC; CDR3 protein: CASSSSQETQYF
D gene: -; clone size: -; V gene: TRBV2; J gene: TRBJ1-2; CDR3 DNA: TGTGCCAGCAGTGAGTCCGGGGGCCTTGACTATGGCTACACCTTC; CDR3 protein: CASSESGGLDYGYTF
D gene: -; clone size: -; V gene: TRBV6-5; J gene: TRBJ1-1; CDR3 DNA: TGTGCCAGCAGTTACTTGGGCCAGGAAGCTTTCTTT; CDR3 protein: CASSYLGQEAFF
D gene: -; clone size: -; V gene: TRBV30; J gene: TRBJ1-6; CDR3 DNA: TGTGCCTGGAGTGTGGATCCCGCTCAGATCGTTTCACCCCTCCACTTT; CDR3 protein: CAWSVDPAQIVSPLHF
D gene: -; clone size: -; V gene: TRBV30; J gene: TRBJ2-7; CDR3 DNA: TGTGCCTGGAGTGTTACCTACGAGCAGTACTTC; CDR3 protein: CAWSVTYEQYF
D gene: -; clone size: few; V gene: TRBV19; J gene: TRBJ1-2; CDR3 DNA: TGTGCCAGTAGTATCGGCAGGGACAACTATGGCTACACCTTC; CDR3 protein: CASSIGRDNYGYTF
D gene: TRBD1; clone size: -; V gene: TRBV7-2; J gene: TRBJ2-7; CDR3 DNA: TGTGCCAGCAGCTTAGTCACAGGGGGCATGGGCGAGCAGTACTTC; CDR3 protein: CASSLVTGGMGEQYF
D gene: -; clone size: -; V gene: TRBV27; J gene: TRBJ1-5; CDR3 DNA: TGTGCCAGCAGTTTTGGTGAGATTGGGCCCCAGCATTTT; CDR3 protein: CASSFGEIGPQHF
D gene: TRBD1; clone size: -; V gene: TRBV4-1; J gene: TRBJ1-1; CDR3 DNA: TGCGCCAGCAGCCCCTTGAGGACAGGGGTCACTGAAGCTTTCTTT; CDR3 protein: CASSPLRTGVTEAFF
D gene: -; clone size: -; V gene: TRBV6-5; J gene: TRBJ1-3; CDR3 DNA: TGTGCCGCGGAGGACCTCTCTGGAAACACCATATATTTT; CDR3 protein: CAAEDLSGNTIYF
D gene: -; clone size: -; V gene: TRBV7-2; J gene: TRBJ1-1; CDR3 DNA: TGTGCCAGCAGCTTCGGATGGTCTACTGAAGCTTTCTTT; CDR3 protein: CASSFGWSTEAFF
D gene: -; clone size: -; V gene: TRBV27; J gene: TRBJ1-5; CDR3 DNA: TGTGCCAGCAGTATGTGGGGTAATCAGCCCCAGCATTTT; CDR3 protein: CASSMWGNQPQHF
D gene: TRBD1; clone size: -; V gene: TRBV19; J gene: TRBJ2-3; CDR3 DNA: TGTGCCAGTAGTACCGGACAGGGCACAGATACGCAGTATTTT; CDR3 protein: CASSTGQGTDTQYF
D gene: TRBD2; clone size: -; V gene: TRBV4-1; J gene: TRBJ2-3; CDR3 DNA: TGCGCCAGCAGCCAAGATGTAGCGGGGAGCACAGATACGCAGTATTTT; CDR3 protein: CASSQDVAGSTDTQYF
D gene: -; clone size: -; V gene: TRBV27; J gene: TRBJ1-1; CDR3 DNA: TGTGCCAGCAGTTTATGGCAGGGGTATAACACTGAAGCTTTCTTT; CDR3 protein: CASSLWQGYNTEAFF
D gene: -; clone size: -; V gene: TRBV30; J gene: TRBJ1-1; CDR3 DNA: TGTGCCTGGAGTGTAGGGACGGGAAACACTGAAGCTTTCTTT; CDR3 protein: CAWSVGTGNTEAFF
D gene: -; clone size: -; V gene: TRBV5-1; J gene: TRBJ1-1; CDR3 DNA: TGCGCCAGCAGCTTTGCCAGGAACACTGAAGCTTTCTTT; CDR3 protein: CASSFARNTEAFF
D gene: TRBD1; clone size: -; V gene: TRBV27; J gene: TRBJ2-1; CDR3 DNA: TGTGCCAGCAGTGACAGGGGGTACTACAATGAGCAGTTCTTC; CDR3 protein: CASSDRGYYNEQFF
D gene: -; clone size: -; V gene: TRBV5-6; J gene: TRBJ1-5; CDR3 DNA: TGTGCCAGCAGCAACCTTCAAGAGGGGGTCAATCAGCCCCAGCATTTT; CDR3 protein: CASSNLQEGVNQPQHF
D gene: TRBD2; clone size: -; V gene: TRBV11-2; J gene: TRBJ2-3; CDR3 DNA: TGTGCCAGCAGCTTTTGGGCTAGCGGTAGCACAGATACGCAGTATTTT; CDR3 protein: CASSFWASGSTDTQYF